This entry concerns a single TCR beta chain. The specificity of this receptor is unknown. No much larger clonotype is one base removed from it; base qualities were not supplied. Deletion took 2 bases off V and 6 bases off J, with a span of 11 bases between the germline ends. The CDR3 runs 14 residues from the cysteine to the phenylalanine. Only the CDR3 DNA stays, 42 bases, in frame from base 1. According to the germline V gene, CDR1 reads MGHDK and CDR2 reads SYGVNS. Sequencer: Illumina HiSeq 2500. Quantitative 5'-RACE with molecular barcodes was the method used to prepare the TCR beta libraries. The source study handled its data this way. A new computational method, built on a probabilistic model of VDJ rearrangement, was used to identify disease-linked TCR variants. TCRdb applied fastp at Q25 and MiXCR to the public reads, then kept only in-frame beta chains. Records with the same CDR3 protein are collapsed into one entry carrying the most frequent genes and DNA. The V and J calls shown here were made by TCRdb, not taken from the authors' results. The sample profile shows 300,000 to 350,000 distinct CDR3 sequences; roughly 15% of them were found once. The ten biggest clones cover approximately 1.1% of the sample.

This specimen belongs to a study of CD8 T cells in ankylosing spondylitis (TCRdb year 2017). About the investigation overall: To find TCR variants linked to disease, the study profiled T cell receptor beta repertoires in ankylosing spondylitis patients and healthy donors. Peripheral blood was sampled, and synovial fluid was additionally collected from ankylosing spondylitis patients. The full study cohort was made up of about 24 ankylosing spondylitis patients and 108 healthy donors. Paper-wide results and their limitations: Some of the motif variants had been reported before in the synovial fluid and blood of reactive arthritis patients, a finding that suggests common disease-initiation mechanisms. A TCR beta motif made up of fewer than 10 highly homologous amino acid variants appeared to be characteristic of blood from ankylosing spondylitis patients. The disease-linked clones had a CD8+ phenotype and were found at relatively low frequencies in peripheral blood. According to the report, matched synovial fluid samples from ankylosing spondylitis patients were significantly enriched for the disease-linked clones.

Material for sequencing was blood, either unsorted or a sorted T cell fraction (not recorded which). The rearrangement combines TRBV25-1 with TRBJ1-5; D gene: possibly TRBD1, on 5 matching bases. The receptor comes from a male donor with ankylosing spondylitis or in good health (not recorded which). This receptor has the CDR3 CASSEVGGGQPQHF. The nucleotide sequence is TGTGCCAGCAGTGAAGTGGGGGGGGGTCAGCCCCAGCATTTT.